Each of the 27 T cell receptor beta chains below was sequenced from the same sample in a study of blood T cell repertoires in COVID-19 (dated by TCRdb to the early 2020s). Libraries came from the immunoSEQ multiplex PCR assay. Entries here come from immuneACCESS through TCRdb and include only in-frame sequences with V and J called. Some clones fail to appear in such tables; in the studies checked, an unresolved V gene covers under half of the shortfall, and the cause of the remainder is unknown. This sample is represented by 200,000 or so clones; approximately 86% of them were singletons. The ten largest make up 3.5% to 4% of the sample. Specimen: PBMCs or T cells enriched from blood (not recorded which). The receptors originated from a woman between 40 and 50 years old with acute COVID-19.

The DNA of the CDR3 is TGTGCCAGCAGTTTATCGGCCAGGCTGAATCAGCCCCAGCATTTT. The encoded protein is CASSLSARLNQPQHF. The chain couples TRBV28 to TRBJ1-5; D not resolved. V lost 1 base and J 4 bases, leaving 11 bases between the germline ends. Per germline, CDR1 MDHEN and CDR2 SYDVKM. The CDR3 is made up of 15 amino acids.

This clone showed up just once. The chain uses TRBV14 and TRBJ2-3, with 12 bases that match TRBD2. CDR1 is SGHDN and CDR2 is FVKESK in the germline V gene. V was pared by 6 bases and J by 3 bases, with 4 bases of the junction left unmatched. The CDR3 is 15 amino acids. CDR3 sequence: CASRLAGGPTDTQYF. The CDR3 DNA sequence: TGTGCCAGCAGGCTAGCGGGAGGGCCTACAGATACGCAGTATTTT. The complete variable domain, with remaining parts taken from reference TRBV14 and TRBJ2-3, reads EAGVTQFPSHSVIEKGQTVTLRCDPISGHDNLYWYRRVMGKEIKFLLHFVKESKQDESGMPNNRFLAERTGGTYSTLKVQPAELEDSGVYFCASRLAGGPTDTQYFGPGTRLTVL.

The genes are TRBV2 and TRBJ2-5; tentative D call: TRBD2 (6 bases). Germline values: CDR1 SNHLY, CDR2 FYNNEI. The CDR3 has 15 residues. V lost 0 bases and J 7 bases, leaving 15 bases between the germline ends. CDR3 sequence: CASSEASGSSGTQYF. The CDR3 DNA is TGTGCCAGCAGTGAAGCTAGCGGCTCGTCAGGGACCCAGTACTTC.

For the CDR3, the DNA is TGTGCCATCAAAATGGACAGGGGGTACGAGCAGTACTTC. As protein: CAIKMDRGYEQYF. The rearrangement uses TRBV10-3 and TRBJ2-7; 10 nucleotides align to TRBD1. Germline lookup yields CDR1 ENHRY and CDR2 SYGVKD. This CDR3 region has 13 residues. Trimming removed 7 bases from V and 4 bases from J; junction bases left unmatched: 4.

The genes are TRBV5-1 and TRBJ2-1; possibly TRBD2 for D (6 bases). V shed 3 bases and J shed 7 bases, with 17 bases lying between them. The germline V gene has CDR1 SGHRS and CDR2 YFSETQ. This CDR3 region has 15 residues. CDR3 residues: CASSSLPGLPNEQFF. The CDR3 DNA sequence: TGCGCCAGCAGCTCATTACCGGGACTTCCGAATGAGCAGTTCTTC.

CDR3 in DNA: TGTGCCAGCAGTTTAATATCGGGACAGGGTTCCAATGAGCAGTTCTTC. It codes for CASSLISGQGSNEQFF. V usage is TRBV27 and J usage is TRBJ2-1, with 9 bases matching TRBD1. Germline CDR1 MNHEY, CDR2 SMNVEV (reference sequence). This CDR3 contains 16 residues. V shed 2 bases, J shed 6 bases, and the junction held 8 bases outside the gene matches.

V usage is TRBV15 and J usage is TRBJ2-3; 11 bases map to TRBD1. This CDR3 has 15 amino acids. The germline V gene has CDR1 LNHNV and CDR2 YYDKDF (reference sequence). The V and J ends lost 3 bases and 5 bases, in that order; junction bases with no gene match: 4. This chain's CDR3 is CATSRDRGRVDTQYF. The CDR3 DNA follows: TGTGCCACCAGCAGGGACAGGGGGCGGGTAGATACGCAGTATTTT.

This rearrangement joins TRBV12-3 or TRBV12-4 to TRBJ1-6, with D maybe TRBD1 (6 bases). The CDR3 contains 13 residues. Trimming took off 5 bases at V and 5 bases at J, with 7 bases between the two ends. The CDR3 loop is CASSRTDNSPLHF. The CDR3 DNA sequence: TGTGCCAGCAGTCGGACAGATAATTCACCCCTCCACTTT.

The genes are TRBV23-1 and TRBJ2-1, with TRBD2 identical over 10 bases. TRBV23-1 is reported as an ORF; its role is uncertain. V lost 3 bases and J lost 0; bases outside the gene matches: 5. The CDR3 runs 17 residues. CDR3 protein: CASSHPGLADSYNEQFF. CDR3 in DNA: TGCGCCAGCAGTCACCCAGGACTAGCGGACTCCTACAATGAGCAGTTCTTC.

J is TRBJ1-4 and V is TRBV5-1; D gene uncertain. This CDR3 spans 14 amino acids. Germline CDR1 and CDR2: SGHRS and YFSETQ. Trimming removed 3 bases at V and 0 bases at J, with 6 bases between. CDR3 sequence: CASSSTPTNEKLFF. The CDR3 nucleotides read TGCGCCAGCAGCTCGACACCAACTAATGAAAAACTGTTTTTT.

The chain uses TRBV28 and TRBJ2-2; D uncertain. Germline lookup yields CDR1 MDHEN and CDR2 SYDVKM. Trimming pared 2 bases from V and 1 base from J, leaving 5 bases between. This CDR3 is 14 amino acids long. The CDR3 nucleotides are TGTGCCAGCAGTTTACATCAGAACACCGGGGAGCTGTTTTTT. It codes for CASSLHQNTGELFF.

This chain's CDR3 is CASRSLAYEQYF. The CDR3 DNA follows: TGTGCCAGCAGAAGTCTAGCCTACGAGCAGTACTTC. The chain carries TRBV3-1 (or the pseudogene TRBV3-2) and TRBJ2-7; D gene uncertain. The CDR3 covers 12 residues. Looked up from germline, CDR1 is LGHDT and CDR2 is YNNKEL (reference sequence). The V end was cut by 6 bases, the J end by 2 bases, with 8 bases between.

The chain employs TRBV10-3 and TRBJ1-1, with 8 bases that match TRBD1. CDR3 size: 14 residues. The trim removed 7 bases at V and 1 base at J, leaving 5 bases unmatched. Germline V gene sequence: CDR1 ENHRY, CDR2 SYGVKD. The CDR3 DNA reads as TGTGCCATCAACGGACAGGGACCGAACACTGAAGCTTTCTTT. It encodes CAINGQGPNTEAFF.

The V and J genes are TRBV3-1 (or the pseudogene TRBV3-2) and TRBJ2-3; D remains ambiguous. This CDR3 spans 15 amino acids. V lost 6 bases to trimming and J lost 5 bases, with 18 bases between them. Germline V gives CDR1 LGHDT, CDR2 YNNKEL (reference sequence). The DNA of the CDR3 is TGTGCCAGCAGACTACTAATCCGGTTATTAGATACGCAGTATTTT. Protein: CASRLLIRLLDTQYF.

The chain uses TRBV29-1 and TRBJ1-1; 7 bases fit TRBD1. The V gene's germline CDR1 is SQVTM and CDR2 ANQGSEA. Germline trimming cut 3 bases from V and 1 base from J; bases unmatched to any gene: 2. This CDR3 contains 13 residues. The DNA for the CDR3 is TGCAGCGTTGAGGGGACAGCGAACACTGAAGCTTTCTTT. Its translation: CSVEGTANTEAFF. Combining the CDR3 with reference TRBV29-1 and TRBJ1-1 gives the whole variable domain SAVISQKPSRDICQRGTSLTIQCQVDSQVTMMFWYRQQPGQSLTLIATANQGSEATYESGFVIDKFPISRPNLTFSTLTVSNMSPEDSSIYLCSVEGTANTEAFFGQGTRLTVV.

The J gene is TRBJ1-1, the V gene TRBV2; possible D gene TRBD1, 6 bases. Germline CDR1 reads SNHLY; CDR2 reads FYNNEI. With 8 bases removed from V and 8 bases from J, the gap between germline ends came to 18 bases. The CDR3 covers 13 residues. This CDR3 is CASRTASRGEAFF. The DNA of the CDR3 is TGTGCCAGCCGGACAGCTTCCCGCGGAGAAGCTTTCTTT. Filled out from reference TRBV2 and TRBJ1-1, the complete variable domain reads EPEVTQTPSHQVTQMGQEVILRCVPISNHLYFYWYRQILGQKVEFLVSFYNNEISEKSEIFDDQFSVERPDGSNFTLKIRSTKLEDSAMYFCASRTASRGEAFFGQGTRLTVV.

The rearrangement uses TRBV11-3 and TRBJ1-6; no reliable D call. This CDR3 comprises 13 residues. The ends were cut back, 4 bases at V and 7 bases at J, with 8 bases in the middle. Looked up from germline, CDR1 is SGHNT and CDR2 is YENEEA. CDR3 sequence: CASSSTSNSPLHF. The CDR3 nucleotides read TGTGCCAGCAGCTCTACTTCAAATTCACCCCTCCACTTT. Variable domain in full (rest from reference TRBV11-3 and TRBJ1-6): EAGVVQSPRYKIIEKKQPVAFWCNPISGHNTLYWYLQNLGQGPELLIRYENEEAVDDSQLPKDRFSAERLKGVDSTLKIQPAELGDSAVYLCASSSTSNSPLHFGNGTRLTVT.

The J gene is TRBJ2-7, the V gene TRBV28, with TRBD2 matching 14 bases. The CDR3 loop spans 15 amino acids. The V gene end was trimmed by 4 bases and the J gene end by 3 bases; junction bases not matched to a gene: 2. The germline CDR1 and CDR2 sequences are MDHEN and SYDVKM. CDR3: CASSSGLAGDYEQYF. The CDR3 region has the DNA TGTGCCAGCAGTTCGGGACTAGCGGGAGACTACGAGCAGTACTTC.

The chain carries TRBV2 and TRBJ1-1; tentative D call: TRBD1 (6 bases). The CDR3 extends over 13 amino acids. The V gene lost 3 bases and the J gene lost 6 bases, with 11 bases spanning the gap. CDR1 is SNHLY and CDR2 is FYNNEI in the germline V gene. Here the CDR3 DNA reads TGTGCCAGCAGTGACAGCAGGGGAGCTGAAGCTTTCTTT. Translating it yields CASSDSRGAEAFF.

J is TRBJ1-2 and V is TRBV4-3, with 7 bases aligning to TRBD1. CDR1 LGHNA and CDR2 YSLEER come from the germline V gene. The J segment lost 3 bases and the V segment lost 3 bases, leaving 4 bases of the junction unmatched. This CDR3 has 14 residues. The CDR3, as DNA: TGCGCCAGCAGCCACCCTGACAGGGACTATGGCTACACCTTC. Residues: CASSHPDRDYGYTF.

The chain couples TRBV5-4 to TRBJ2-2; TRBD2 matches at 9 bases. Germline V gene sequence: CDR1 SGHNT, CDR2 YYREEE (reference sequence). The CDR3 has 16 residues. V trimming: 4 bases; J trimming: 6 bases; junction bases outside the gene matches: 10. The DNA of the CDR3 is TGTGCCAGCAGCCCTAAGCGGGAGGTGGTTTCCGGGGAGCTGTTTTTT. This translates into CASSPKREVVSGELFF.

The J gene is TRBJ2-7, the V gene TRBV7-9; TRBD1 agrees at 7 bases. V dropped 1 base and J dropped 4; count of bases not matched to a gene: 4. CDR1 is SEHNR, CDR2 FQNEAQ, per germline (reference sequence). The CDR3 runs to 14 residues. The CDR3 nucleotides read TGTGCCAGCAGCTTAGGACAGGGCAGGTACGAGCAGTACTTC. It specifies CASSLGQGRYEQYF.

The chain joins TRBV5-1 to TRBJ2-7; the match to TRBD2 covers 7 bases. With V trimmed by 3 bases and J by 1 base, 7 bases remained unmatched. CDR1 is SGHRS, CDR2 YFSETQ, per germline. The CDR3 has 15 amino acids. CDR3 bases: TGCGCCAGCAGCTCTTTGATGGGGGGGTCCTACGAGCAGTACTTC. It yields the protein CASSSLMGGSYEQYF.

V and J are TRBV7-9 and TRBJ1-1, with D possibly being TRBD1 (5 bases). Germline V gene sequence: CDR1 SEHNR, CDR2 FQNEAQ (reference sequence). The CDR3 extends over 16 amino acids. The V gene lost 0 bases and the J gene lost 3 bases, with 14 bases spanning the gap. The CDR3 bases are TGTGCCAGCAGCTTAGCGGGGCGGGGCTTGGACACTGAAGCTTTCTTT. It encodes CASSLAGRGLDTEAFF.

The chain carries TRBV5-1 and TRBJ1-4, with D maybe TRBD1 (6 bases). The germline V gene encodes CDR1 SGHRS and CDR2 YFSETQ. The V end lost 1 base, the J end lost 7 bases, and 14 bases lay between the germline ends. The CDR3 is 15 residues long. This CDR3 is CASSLLDSRAEKLFF. The CDR3 DNA is TGCGCCAGCAGCTTGTTGGACAGTCGGGCTGAAAAACTGTTTTTT.

The chain carries TRBV6-5 and TRBJ1-2, with 9 nucleotides matching TRBD1. Germline CDR1 MNHEY, CDR2 SVGAGI. The CDR3 spans 14 residues. Germline trimming cut 1 base from V and 8 bases from J; bases unmatched to any gene: 5. The CDR3 coding sequence is TGTGCCAGCAGTTACTACAAGGGACAGGGCGGCTACACCTTC. It encodes CASSYYKGQGGYTF.

The gene calls are TRBV27 and TRBJ2-7; 7 nucleotides align to TRBD2. CDR3 length equals 15 residues. V lost 3 bases to trimming and J lost 3 bases; unmatched junction nucleotides: 8. CDR1 MNHEY and CDR2 SMNVEV come from the germline V gene (reference sequence). The CDR3 nucleotides read TGTGCCAGCAGTTTTTCGGGAGGAGGGATCTACGAGCAGTACTTC. Translation: CASSFSGGGIYEQYF.